This T cell receptor beta chain came from a study of blood T cell repertoires in COVID-19. Across the study: T cells, B-cell-depleted T cells, or PBMCs provided the cDNA or gDNA that served as material.

In the study's own analysis: Researchers report that nucleated cell counts were estimated from reference gene primer amplification. The method was immunoSEQ multiplex PCR; TCRdb's version includes in-frame clones alone and lacks a portion of them. V, J and clone size reflect that table, while D and trimming were determined from the DNA. The top ten clones hold over 9.5% of a sample with approximately 200,000 clones, approximately 81% of them seen once. CDR3 length: 18 residues. Trimming removed 0 bases from V and 5 bases from J; junction bases left unmatched: 12. Germline values: CDR1 SNHLY, CDR2 FYNNEI.

V is TRBV2 and J is TRBJ2-2; 7 bases fit TRBD1. This clonotype was obtained from a woman older than 75 with COVID-19, enrolled during active disease. The sequenced sample consisted of peripheral blood. The CDR3, as DNA: TGTGCCAGCAGTGAAGCGCTGGGACAGCCCACATTTACCGGGGAGCTGTTTTTT. It codes for CASSEALGQPTFTGELFF.